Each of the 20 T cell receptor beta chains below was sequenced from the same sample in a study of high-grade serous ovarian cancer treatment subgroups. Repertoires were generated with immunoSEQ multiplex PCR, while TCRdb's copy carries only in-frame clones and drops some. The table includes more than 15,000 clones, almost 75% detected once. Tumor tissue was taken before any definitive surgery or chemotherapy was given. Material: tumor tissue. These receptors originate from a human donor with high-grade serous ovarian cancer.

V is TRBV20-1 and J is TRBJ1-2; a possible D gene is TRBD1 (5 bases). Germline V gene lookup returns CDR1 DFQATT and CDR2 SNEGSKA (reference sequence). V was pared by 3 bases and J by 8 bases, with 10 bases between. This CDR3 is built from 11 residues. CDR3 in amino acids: CSARQGGGYTF. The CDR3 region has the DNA TGCAGTGCTAGGCAGGGCGGCGGCTACACCTTC.

The CDR3 spells CASSSTGAGHGAQYF. CDR3 DNA sequence: TGTGCCAGCAGTTCGACGGGCGCGGGGCACGGGGCGCAGTATTTT. The chain uses TRBV2 and TRBJ2-3; D perhaps matches TRBD2 (6 bases). V was cut by 5 bases and J by 10 bases, with 22 bases left in between. CDR1 and CDR2 (germline): SNHLY, FYNNEI. This CDR3 region has 15 residues.

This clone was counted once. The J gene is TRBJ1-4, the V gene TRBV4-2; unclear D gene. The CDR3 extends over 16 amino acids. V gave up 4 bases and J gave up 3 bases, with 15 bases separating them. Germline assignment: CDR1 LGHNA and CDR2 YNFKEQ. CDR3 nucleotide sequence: TGTGCCAGCAGCCCGCTGTCCGGAGTGGCTAATGAAAAACTGTTTTTT. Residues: CASSPLSGVANEKLFF.

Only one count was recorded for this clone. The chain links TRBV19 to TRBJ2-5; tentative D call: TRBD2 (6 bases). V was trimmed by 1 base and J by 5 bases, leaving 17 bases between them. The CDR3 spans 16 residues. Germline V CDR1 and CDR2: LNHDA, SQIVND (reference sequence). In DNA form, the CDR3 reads TGTGCCAGTAGTATAGGAGGAGGAGGGGTTTTGGAGACCCAGTACTTC. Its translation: CASSIGGGGVLETQYF.

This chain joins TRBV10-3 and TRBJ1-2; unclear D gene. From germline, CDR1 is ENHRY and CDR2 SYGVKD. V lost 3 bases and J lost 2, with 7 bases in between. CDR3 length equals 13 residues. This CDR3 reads CAISDWENYGYTF. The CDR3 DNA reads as TGTGCCATCAGTGATTGGGAAAACTATGGCTACACCTTC.

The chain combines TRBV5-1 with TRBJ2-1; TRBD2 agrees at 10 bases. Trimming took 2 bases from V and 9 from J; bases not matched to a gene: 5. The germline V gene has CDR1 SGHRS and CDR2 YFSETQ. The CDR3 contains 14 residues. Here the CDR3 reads CASSLSGGASEQFF. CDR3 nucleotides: TGCGCCAGCAGCTTAAGCGGGGGGGCCTCTGAGCAGTTCTTC. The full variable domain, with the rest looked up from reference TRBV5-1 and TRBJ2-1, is KAGVTQTPRYLIKTRGQQVTLSCSPISGHRSVSWYQQTPGQGLQFLFEYFSETQRNKGNFPGRFSGRQFSNSRSEMNVSTLELGDSALYLCASSLSGGASEQFFGPGTRLTVL.

Written as DNA, the CDR3 is TGTGCCAGCAGCCCGAACACTCCCTACAATGAGCAGTTCTTC. Translated, it gives CASSPNTPYNEQFF. V usage is TRBV7-9 and J usage is TRBJ2-1; D is unresolved. Germline-derived CDR1 and CDR2 are SEHNR and FQNEAQ (reference sequence). CDR3 length: 14 amino acids. V was pared by 5 bases and J by 2 bases, with 10 bases between.

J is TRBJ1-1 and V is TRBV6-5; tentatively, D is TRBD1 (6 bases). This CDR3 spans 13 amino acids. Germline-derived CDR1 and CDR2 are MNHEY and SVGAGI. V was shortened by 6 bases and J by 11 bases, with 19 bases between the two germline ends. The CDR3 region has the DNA TGTGCCAGCAGCCTGCCCTTGGGGGGGCGGGCTTTCTTT. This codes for CASSLPLGGRAFF.

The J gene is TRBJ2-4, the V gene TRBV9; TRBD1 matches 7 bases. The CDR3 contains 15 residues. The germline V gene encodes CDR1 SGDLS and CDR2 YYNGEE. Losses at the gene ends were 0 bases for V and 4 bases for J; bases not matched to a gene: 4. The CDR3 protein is CASSVGEQGKNIQYF. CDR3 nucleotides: TGTGCCAGCAGCGTAGGGGAACAGGGGAAAAACATTCAGTACTTC.

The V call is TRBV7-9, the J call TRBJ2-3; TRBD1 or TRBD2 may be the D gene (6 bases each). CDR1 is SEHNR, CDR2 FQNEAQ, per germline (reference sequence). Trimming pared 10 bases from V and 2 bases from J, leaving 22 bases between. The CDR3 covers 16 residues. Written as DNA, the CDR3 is TGTGCCACCGGGGCTTACGCGGGACAAAACACAGATACGCAGTATTTT. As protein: CATGAYAGQNTDTQYF. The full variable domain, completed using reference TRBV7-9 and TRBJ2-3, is DTGVSQNPRHKITKRGQNVTFRCDPISEHNRLYWYRQTLGQGPEFLTYFQNEAQLEKSRLLSDRFSAERPKGSFSTLEIQRTEQGDSAMYLCATGAYAGQNTDTQYFGPGTRLTVL.

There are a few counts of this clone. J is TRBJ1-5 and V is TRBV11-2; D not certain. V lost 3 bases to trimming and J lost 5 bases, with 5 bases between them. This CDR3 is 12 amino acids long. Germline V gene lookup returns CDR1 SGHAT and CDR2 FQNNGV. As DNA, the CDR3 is TGTGCCAGCAGCTTTACAGATCAGCCCCAGCATTTT. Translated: CASSFTDQPQHF.

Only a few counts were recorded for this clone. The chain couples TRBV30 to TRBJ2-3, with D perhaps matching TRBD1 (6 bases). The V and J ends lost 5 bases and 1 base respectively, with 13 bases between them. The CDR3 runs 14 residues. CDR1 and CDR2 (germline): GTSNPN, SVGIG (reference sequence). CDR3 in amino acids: CAWDRPPGTDTQYF. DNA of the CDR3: TGTGCCTGGGACAGGCCCCCGGGCACAGATACGCAGTATTTT.

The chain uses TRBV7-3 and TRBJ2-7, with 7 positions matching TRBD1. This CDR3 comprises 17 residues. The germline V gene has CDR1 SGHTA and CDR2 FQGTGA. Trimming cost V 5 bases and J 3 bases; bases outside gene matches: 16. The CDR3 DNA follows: TGTGCCAGCAGCCCTCCGACAGGGCCATACCTTATCTACGAGCAGTACTTC. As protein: CASSPPTGPYLIYEQYF.

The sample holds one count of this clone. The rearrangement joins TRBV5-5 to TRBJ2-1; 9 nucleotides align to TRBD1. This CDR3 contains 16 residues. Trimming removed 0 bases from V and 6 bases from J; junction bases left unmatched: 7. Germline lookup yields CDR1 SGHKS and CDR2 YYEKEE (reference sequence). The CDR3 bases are TGTGCCAGCAGCTTGGAACCGGGACAGGGAGGCAATGAGCAGTTCTTC. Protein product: CASSLEPGQGGNEQFF.

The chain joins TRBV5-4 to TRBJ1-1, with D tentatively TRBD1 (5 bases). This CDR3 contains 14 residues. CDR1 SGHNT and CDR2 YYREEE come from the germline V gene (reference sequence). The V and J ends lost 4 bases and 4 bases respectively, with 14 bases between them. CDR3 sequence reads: CASSLGPVGTEAFF. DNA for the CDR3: TGTGCCAGCAGCCTGGGACCAGTCGGCACTGAAGCTTTCTTT.

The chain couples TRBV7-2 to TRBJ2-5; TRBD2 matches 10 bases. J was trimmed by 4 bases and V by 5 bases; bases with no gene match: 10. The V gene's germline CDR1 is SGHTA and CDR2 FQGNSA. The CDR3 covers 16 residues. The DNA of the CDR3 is TGTGCCAGCAGCAAAAGACCAGCGGGGGGGGGAGAGACCCAGTACTTC. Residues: CASSKRPAGGGETQYF. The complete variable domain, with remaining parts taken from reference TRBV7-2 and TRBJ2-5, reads GAGVSQSPSNKVTEKGKDVELRCDPISGHTALYWYRQSLGQGLEFLIYFQGNSAPDKSGLPSDRFSAERTGGSVSTLTIQRTQQEDSAVYLCASSKRPAGGGETQYFGPGTRLLVL.

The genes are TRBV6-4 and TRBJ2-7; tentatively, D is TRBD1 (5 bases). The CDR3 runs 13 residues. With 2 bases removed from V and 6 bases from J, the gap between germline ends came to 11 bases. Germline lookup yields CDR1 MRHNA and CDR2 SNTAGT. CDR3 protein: CASSDQGSSEQYF. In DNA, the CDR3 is TGTGCCAGCAGTGACCAGGGCAGCAGCGAGCAGTACTTC.

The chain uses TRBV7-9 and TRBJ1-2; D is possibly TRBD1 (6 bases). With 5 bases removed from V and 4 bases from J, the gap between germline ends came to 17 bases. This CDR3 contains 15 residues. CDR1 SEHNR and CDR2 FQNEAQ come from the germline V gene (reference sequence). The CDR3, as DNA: TGTGCCAGCAGCCCACGCACAGGGTTCGGCTATGGCTACACCTTC. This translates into CASSPRTGFGYGYTF.

The CDR3 bases are TGTGCCAGCAGTCAGGTGGGAAGAGAGACCCAGTACTTC. It specifies CASSQVGRETQYF. The chain couples TRBV7-2 to TRBJ2-5; no definite D call. CDR1 is SGHTA and CDR2 is FQGNSA in the germline V gene. The CDR3 has 13 amino acids. With 6 bases removed from V and 4 bases from J, the gap between germline ends came to 12 bases.

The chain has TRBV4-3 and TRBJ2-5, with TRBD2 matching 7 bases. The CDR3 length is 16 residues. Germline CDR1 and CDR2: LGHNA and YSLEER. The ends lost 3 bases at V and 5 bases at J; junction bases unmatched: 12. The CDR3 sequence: CASSQRNGGGGETQYF. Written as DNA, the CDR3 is TGCGCCAGCAGCCAGAGGAACGGCGGGGGTGGGGAGACCCAGTACTTC.